The clone carrying this T cell receptor (beta chain) was observed many times. The antigen remains unidentified. Uncontrolled infections, other autoimmune diseases, pregnancy or lactation led to exclusion of patients. The CDR3 totals 16 residues. In germline, CDR1 is SGHAT, CDR2 FQNNGV. The V and J ends lost 5 bases and 2 bases, in that order; junction bases with no gene match: 8. The record originates from a study of T cells in Graves' hyperthyroidism and ophthalmopathy. Study context: The authors collected peripheral blood at initial diagnosis, before any treatment. General observations from the study: From stable hyperthyroidism, ophthalmopathy was separated by a 13 V-J model. Within blood appeared most thyroid clonotypes that had expanded above 0.001.

TCR beta CDR3 regions were amplified from RNA. HTBI primers were employed in a first-round RT-PCR of the TCR CDR3. Using its own MiXCR run on the multiplex PCR reads, TCRdb lists one record per CDR3 protein. The top ten clones hold 7% to 9% of a sample with under 350,000 distinct CDR3 sequences, roughly 15% of them seen once. What was sequenced was blood. The gene calls are TRBV11-2 and TRBJ2-3; TRBD2 matches at 9 bases. The receptor was isolated from a woman aged 40 to 55 with Graves' hyperthyroidism. In DNA form, the CDR3 reads TGTGCCAGCAGCCTCCGGGCTAGCGGGGTCACAGATACGCAGTATTTT. This codes for CASSLRASGVTDTQYF. Full variable domain (missing parts from reference TRBV11-2 and TRBJ2-3): EAGVAQSPRYKIIEKRQSVAFWCNPISGHATLYWYQQILGQGPKLLIQFQNNGVVDDSQLPKDRFSAERLKGVDSTLKIQPAKLEDSAVYLCASSLRASGVTDTQYFGPGTRLTVL.